What follows are 13 T cell receptor beta chains derived from one specimen sequenced in a study of T cells in Graves' hyperthyroidism and ophthalmopathy. Template material for amplifying TCR beta CDR3 regions consisted of RNA transcripts. The HTBI primer set was used in a first-round RT-PCR of the TCR CDR3. One entry per CDR3 protein, called by TCRdb with MiXCR from the multiplex PCR reads. The sample shows some 350,000 distinct CDR3 sequences, roughly 15% of them seen only once. The sample comprised blood. All receptors derive from a woman between 40 and 50 years old with Graves' ophthalmopathy.

The sample holds one count of this clonotype. The rearrangement links TRBV2 to TRBJ2-3, with TRBD1 identical over 7 bases. V shed 6 bases and J 0 bases; nucleotides not matched to a gene: 6. Germline CDR1 and CDR2: SNHLY and FYNNEI. The CDR3 loop spans 15 amino acids. Here the CDR3 DNA reads TGTGCCAGCAGACGACAGGGTCTTAGCACAGATACGCAGTATTTT. This encodes CASRRQGLSTDTQYF.

In this sample, this clonotype turned up many times. The J gene is TRBJ2-6, the V gene TRBV29-1; possibly TRBD2 for D (5 bases). The CDR3 loop spans 15 amino acids. Germline loops: CDR1 SQVTM, CDR2 ANQGSEA. V was pared by 7 bases and J by 1 base, with 14 bases between. The CDR3 protein is CSATSPGSGANVLTF. The CDR3 DNA follows: TGCAGCGCTACCTCCCCGGGGTCTGGGGCCAACGTCCTGACTTTC.

This sequence joins TRBV5-1 and TRBJ2-7; 9 bases are a match to TRBD2. The CDR3 covers 13 residues. From germline, CDR1 is SGHRS and CDR2 YFSETQ. Trimming took 4 bases from V and 4 from J; bases not matched to a gene: 3. The CDR3 loop reads CASSTLAGYEQYF. The DNA for the CDR3 is TGCGCCAGCAGCACCCTAGCGGGGTACGAGCAGTACTTC. The variable domain in full, completed from reference TRBV5-1 and TRBJ2-7, reads KAGVTQTPRYLIKTRGQQVTLSCSPISGHRSVSWYQQTPGQGLQFLFEYFSETQRNKGNFPGRFSGRQFSNSRSEMNVSTLELGDSALYLCASSTLAGYEQYFGPGTRLTVT.

This clonotype has at least ten counts. The V and J genes are TRBV11-3 and TRBJ2-2; the match to TRBD1 covers 10 bases. This CDR3 is built from 16 residues. Germline V CDR1 and CDR2: SGHNT, YENEEA. V dropped 5 bases and J dropped 6; count of bases not matched to a gene: 9. The CDR3 here is CASSRMGQGLSGELFF. The CDR3 DNA sequence: TGTGCCAGCAGCCGCATGGGACAGGGGCTGTCCGGGGAGCTGTTTTTT.

CDR3 protein: CASRPLGRGGGTEAFF. DNA for the CDR3: TGTGCCAGCAGACCCCTCGGACGGGGAGGGGGCACTGAAGCTTTCTTT. The chain employs TRBV11-3 and TRBJ1-1; D might be TRBD1 (6 bases). This CDR3 has 16 residues. With 6 bases removed from V and 4 bases from J, the gap between germline ends came to 21 bases. Germline V gene data show CDR1 as SGHNT and CDR2 as YENEEA.

Many counts were recorded for this clonotype. This rearrangement joins TRBV12-3 or TRBV12-4 to TRBJ1-1; a weak D match, TRBD1 (6 bases). The CDR3 length is 14 residues. V was cut by 6 bases and J by 2 bases, with 13 bases left in between. CDR3 nucleotides: TGTGCCAGCAGCCTACAGGGCCCCAACACTGAAGCTTTCTTT. Its translation is CASSLQGPNTEAFF.

This clonotype was detected only a few times. J is TRBJ1-6 and V is TRBV27; D is uncertain. The CDR3 sequence is 15 residues long. V lost 8 bases and J 9 bases, leaving 20 bases between the germline ends. The germline CDR1 and CDR2 sequences are MNHEY and SMNVEV (reference sequence). The CDR3 protein is CASRPLVGYGSPLHF. The CDR3 coding sequence is TGTGCCAGCCGCCCCCTCGTAGGTTATGGTTCACCCCTCCACTTT.

J is TRBJ2-3 and V is TRBV18; D gene uncertain. The V end was cut by 6 bases, the J end by 4 bases, with 8 bases between. The germline CDR1 and CDR2 sequences are KGHSH and LQKENI. The CDR3 consists of 12 residues. The CDR3 bases are TGTGCCAGCTCCAAAAGGGCAGATACGCAGTATTTT. It is translated as CASSKRADTQYF.

This clonotype came up many times. The gene calls are TRBV2 and TRBJ1-2, with D perhaps TRBD1 (5 bases). Germline V gene data show CDR1 as SNHLY and CDR2 as FYNNEI. The CDR3 has 12 residues. V was shortened by 3 bases and J by 7 bases, with 9 bases between the two germline ends. CDR3 nucleotides: TGTGCCAGCAGTGAGCAGGGTCCTGGCTACACCTTC. Amino acids: CASSEQGPGYTF.

This clonotype was counted at least ten times. V gene TRBV12-3 or TRBV12-4 combines with J gene TRBJ1-2, with D possibly being TRBD1 (6 bases). The CDR3 spans 16 residues. Deletions cut 3 bases from V and 0 bases from J, with 14 bases between. The CDR3 region is CASSLGYRVPNYGYTF. The CDR3, as DNA: TGTGCCAGCAGTTTGGGATACAGGGTCCCTAACTATGGCTACACCTTC.

The sample holds many counts of this clonotype. The chain has TRBV10-3 and TRBJ2-1; D ambiguous. The V end lost 5 bases, the J end lost 3 bases, and 14 bases lay between the germline ends. Germline CDR1 and CDR2: ENHRY and SYGVKD. The CDR3 runs to 15 residues. The CDR3 spells CAISPDGRFYNEQFF. DNA of the CDR3: TGTGCCATCAGTCCAGACGGACGCTTCTACAATGAGCAGTTCTTC.

There are many counts of this clonotype. The chain uses TRBV19 and TRBJ2-1, with 16 bases that match TRBD2. V lost 5 bases and J lost 0; bases outside the gene matches: 13. The germline CDR1 and CDR2 sequences are LNHDA and SQIVND (reference sequence). This CDR3 is built from 21 residues. The CDR3 loop reads CASSFRPGLAGGLGSYNEQFF. The CDR3 region has the DNA TGTGCCAGTAGTTTCAGACCGGGACTAGCGGGAGGGTTAGGCTCCTACAATGAGCAGTTCTTC.

There are many counts of this clonotype. In DNA form, the CDR3 reads TGTGCCAGCAGCTATGGACTAGCGGACGAATACGAGCAGTACTTC. This encodes CASSYGLADEYEQYF. V gene TRBV3-1 combines with J gene TRBJ2-7; 10 bases line up with TRBD2. CDR1 is LGHDT, CDR2 YNNKEL, per germline (reference sequence). The CDR3 totals 15 residues. V lost 5 bases and J lost 4; bases outside the gene matches: 8.